The 9 T cell receptor beta chains listed next were all sequenced from one sample in a study of T cells in Graves' hyperthyroidism and ophthalmopathy. The source material, RNA transcripts, was used to amplify TCR beta CDR3 regions. During a first-round RT-PCR of the TCR CDR3, the HTBI primer set was used. TCRdb re-called the multiplex PCR reads with MiXCR, one entry per CDR3 protein. The sample shows nearly 250,000 distinct CDR3 sequences, around 26% of them seen only once. Sample: blood. The receptors stem from a woman aged 40 to 49 with Graves' ophthalmopathy.

In its sample, this clonotype was seen many times. The CDR3 DNA reads TGCAGTGCTCCTCTTAGCAACACCGGGGAGCTGTTTTTT. Translation: CSAPLSNTGELFF. The chain recombines TRBV20-1 with TRBJ2-2; D is ambiguous. The V and J ends lost 5 bases and 2 bases respectively, with 9 bases between them. Germline CDR1 reads DFQATT; CDR2 reads SNEGSKA (reference sequence). The CDR3 runs to 13 residues.

This clonotype was seen repeatedly, ten times or more. This chain connects TRBV3-1 to TRBJ2-7; D call uncertain. The ends were cut back, 2 bases at V and 0 bases at J, with 11 bases in the middle. This CDR3 spans 15 amino acids. Germline V CDR1 and CDR2: LGHDT, YNNKEL (reference sequence). CDR3 region: CASSQLAGRSYEQYF. Here the CDR3 DNA reads TGTGCCAGCAGCCAACTTGCAGGCCGCTCCTACGAGCAGTACTTC.

The sample holds many counts of this clonotype. V and J are TRBV7-9 and TRBJ2-5; no clear D. In germline, CDR1 is SEHNR, CDR2 FQNEAQ (reference sequence). CDR3 length: 13 amino acids. The germline V and J ends were trimmed by 9 bases and 3 bases, with 14 bases remaining between them. The CDR3 protein is CARYDRVKETQYF. DNA of the CDR3: TGTGCCAGATACGACCGGGTAAAAGAGACCCAGTACTTC. The complete variable domain, with remaining parts taken from reference TRBV7-9 and TRBJ2-5, reads DTGVSQNPRHKITKRGQNVTFRCDPISEHNRLYWYRQTLGQGPEFLTYFQNEAQLEKSRLLSDRFSAERPKGSFSTLEIQRTEQGDSAMYLCARYDRVKETQYFGPGTRLLVL.

As regards this clonotype: A read error may produce the germline difference seen at one junction end. V usage is TRBV11-2 and J usage is TRBJ1-2, with no clear D. There are 16 residues in the CDR3. CDR1 and CDR2 (germline): SGHAT, FQNNGV. The CDR3 DNA reads TGTGCCAACAGCTTGGGCGGTGGGCGAGGATCGAGGGGCTACACCTTC. Protein sequence: CANSLGGGRGSRGYTF.

This clonotype was picked up many times. Germline and junction disagree at one end, which may indicate a read error. The CDR3 loop reads CASRQVPGDLRPQHF. CDR3 nucleotides: TGTGCCAGCAGACAAGTTCCGGGGGACCTTCGGCCCCAGCATTTT. The chain links TRBV4-2 to TRBJ1-5; tentative D call: TRBD1 (5 bases). The CDR3 extends over 15 amino acids. Per the germline V gene, CDR1 is LGHNA and CDR2 is YNFKEQ.

This clonotype was recorded many times. V usage is TRBV30 and J usage is TRBJ2-5, with a tentative D call TRBD2 (6 bases). The ends were cut back, 0 bases at V and 4 bases at J, with 9 bases in the middle. This CDR3 contains 13 residues. CDR1 is GTSNPN and CDR2 is SVGIG in the germline V gene (reference sequence). The CDR3 protein is CAWSVGGAETQYF. The CDR3 DNA is TGTGCCTGGAGTGTAGGAGGGGCAGAGACCCAGTACTTC.

In its sample, this clonotype was seen many times. This sequence joins TRBV4-2 and TRBJ2-7; 8 bases fit TRBD1. The CDR3 covers 14 residues. With 3 bases clipped from V and 5 bases from J, the junction kept 6 bases outside the gene matches. From germline, CDR1 is LGHNA and CDR2 YNFKEQ. DNA for the CDR3: TGTGCCAGCAGCCAGGTGGACAGGGTAAACGAGCAGTACTTC. Amino acid sequence: CASSQVDRVNEQYF.

This clonotype occurred many times. The chain recombines TRBV3-1 with TRBJ1-6; D unclear. In germline, CDR1 is LGHDT, CDR2 YNNKEL (reference sequence). The CDR3 totals 14 residues. V lost 4 bases to trimming and J lost 2 bases, with 6 bases between them. In DNA form, the CDR3 reads TGTGCCAGCAGCCGGGAAACCTATAATTCACCCCTCCACTTT. Amino acids: CASSRETYNSPLHF.

The chain employs TRBV6-2 or TRBV6-3 and TRBJ1-5, with 8 bases aligning to TRBD1. The CDR3 covers 16 residues. V dropped 2 bases and J dropped 7; count of bases not matched to a gene: 10. Germline lookup yields CDR1 MNHEY and CDR2 SVGEGT. CDR3 loop: CASSYRGAGGTQPQHF. The DNA for the CDR3 is TGTGCCAGCAGTTACCGCGGGGCAGGGGGCACGCAGCCCCAGCATTTT.